This T cell receptor (beta chain) was recorded in a study of T cells in Graves' hyperthyroidism and ophthalmopathy. Study-wide results and limits: Progression to ophthalmopathy was predicted a median of approximately seven months early.

V was clipped by 2 bases and J by 2 bases; unmatched bases: 10. The CDR3 loop spans 20 amino acids. CDR1 is SGHDN, CDR2 FVKESK, per germline. No ophthalmopathy progression within 18 months constituted stable Graves' hyperthyroidism. To note about this clonotype: Its matching antigen is unknown.

Amplified TCR beta CDR3 regions came from RNA transcripts. The HTBI set primed first-round TCR CDR3 RT-PCR. TCRdb used MiXCR to reprocess the multiplex PCR reads, holding one entry per CDR3 protein. The data show about 560,000 distinct CDR3 sequences, over 15% seen once. This sequence was found in a woman between 18 and 30 years old with Graves' hyperthyroidism. The V gene is TRBV14, the J gene TRBJ2-1; 15 bases map to TRBD2. Sequenced sample: blood. The DNA of the CDR3 is TGTGCCAGCAGCCAATATCCGGGACTAGCGGGAGGTCGGACCTACAATGAGCAGTTCTTC. Residues: CASSQYPGLAGGRTYNEQFF.